This T cell receptor beta chain derives from a study of response to subunit inactivated influenza vaccine. Study-wide results and caveats: Only a handful of new T cells, the authors suggested, are recruited with each seasonal influenza vaccination.

This clonotype was counted once. Its antigen is not known. V was shortened by 1 base and J by 2 bases, with 7 bases between the two germline ends. Germline CDR1 is SGHTA and CDR2 is FQGNSA. The CDR3 has 14 amino acids. MiXCR was run by TCRdb on the RT-PCR reads, yielding one entry per CDR3 protein. Among about 520,000 distinct CDR3 sequences, about 25% were seen once, and the ten largest hold approximately 2%. The receptor was isolated from a man aged 50-59 years who received an inactivated influenza vaccine. Sequences were derived from CD4+ T cells sorted from PBMCs, sampled 5 days after vaccination. J is TRBJ2-3 and V is TRBV7-2, with D unresolved. CDR3 in DNA: TGTGCCAGCAGCTTAGAGTTTCTCACAGATACGCAGTATTTT. Translating gives CASSLEFLTDTQYF.